The clone carrying this T cell receptor beta chain was found a few times. Its target is unknown. The table came from immunoSEQ multiplex PCR; TCRdb's copy has only in-frame clones and leaves some out. The table includes roughly 20,000 clones, roughly four fifths detected once. The data derive from a study of high-grade serous ovarian cancer treatment subgroups. This CDR3 region has 13 residues. Germline V lookup: CDR1 SQVTM, CDR2 ANQGSEA. The V segment lost 7 bases and the J segment 5 bases; nucleotides outside the gene matches: 9. The tumor samples were collected prior to definitive surgery or chemotherapy. Study-wide results and limits: The analyses considered CDR3 and ignored CDR1 and CDR2.

Sequenced: tumor tissue. The chain couples TRBV29-1 to TRBJ2-3; 7 bases match TRBD1. This receptor was taken from a human donor with high-grade serous ovarian cancer. CDR3 amino acids: CSAGQDLRDTQYF. In nucleotides, the CDR3 is TGCAGCGCCGGACAGGATTTGAGAGATACGCAGTATTTT.